This is a list of T cell receptor beta chains from one sample in a study of T cells after yellow fever vaccination. TCRdb reprocessed the 5' RACE reads with MiXCR, giving one entry per CDR3 protein. The table shows 500,000 to 550,000 distinct CDR3 sequences, with 21% occurring only once. The sequencing used PBMCs, collected roughly 20 days after the first yellow fever vaccination. These receptors all come from a man aged 18 to 35 who received the YFV17D yellow fever vaccine. CDR3s include the opening cysteine and the closing phenylalanine or tryptophan.

len: 15; v_gene: TRBV15; CDR3aa: CATSTHRDSYNEQFF
len: 15; v_gene: TRBV2; CDR3aa: CASSDTGERDTEAFF
len: 13; v_gene: TRBV7-2; CDR3aa: CASTTSPYQPQHF
len: 13; v_gene: TRBV24-1; CDR3aa: CATRATNTGELFF
len: 12; v_gene: TRBV5-4; CDR3aa: CASSLPGPQQFF
len: 15; v_gene: TRBV25-1; CDR3aa: CASSMRLTPADEQFF
len: 16; v_gene: TRBV20-1; CDR3aa: CSAPRRKSGLTDTQYF
len: 15; v_gene: TRBV7-3; CDR3aa: CASHPGGSGTGELFF
len: 15; v_gene: TRBV18; CDR3aa: CASSPGRGKNNEQFF
len: 13; v_gene: TRBV3-1; CDR3aa: CASSSIMGTEAFF
len: 11; v_gene: TRBV5-6; CDR3aa: CASSTFYEQYF
len: 12; v_gene: TRBV7-2; CDR3aa: CASSLVWDTQYF
len: 12; v_gene: TRBV6-6; CDR3aa: CASRKGGKGYTF
len: 13; v_gene: TRBV7-8; CDR3aa: CASSFFGDSPLHF
len: 13; v_gene: TRBV25-1; CDR3aa: CASSAVARNTIYF
len: 13; v_gene: TRBV4-1; CDR3aa: CASSQEWDAGYTF
len: 17; v_gene: TRBV6-1; CDR3aa: CASRSTSGGAGTGELFF
len: 13; v_gene: TRBV20-1; CDR3aa: CSARRKGAQPQHF
len: 15; v_gene: TRBV20-1; CDR3aa: CSARNGGTDLYGYTF
len: 14; v_gene: TRBV18; CDR3aa: CASSGQTSTDTQYF
len: 16; v_gene: TRBV6-2/TRBV6-3; CDR3aa: CASSSRTGEAYNEQFF
len: 16; v_gene: TRBV24-1; CDR3aa: CATSDVAGGVAETQYF
len: 15; v_gene: TRBV4-1; CDR3aa: CASSQGKEPGGEQYF
len: 13; v_gene: TRBV6-2/TRBV6-3; CDR3aa: CASSYSVRSEEYF
len: 14; v_gene: TRBV20-1; CDR3aa: CSASLFIGGDEQYF
len: 15; v_gene: TRBV3-1; CDR3aa: CASSYWTLRTYEQYF
len: 16; v_gene: TRBV7-6; CDR3aa: CASRQSIGSSYNEQFF
len: 16; v_gene: TRBV5-1; CDR3aa: CASTFSLTGANTEAFF
len: 12; v_gene: TRBV25-1; CDR3aa: CASSGGWAEAFF
len: 14; v_gene: TRBV5-1; CDR3aa: CASSLGTGVSEQYF
len: 15; v_gene: TRBV7-2; CDR3aa: CASSFLKTNTGELFF
len: 13; v_gene: TRBV28; CDR3aa: CASSLLEYDTQYF
len: 12; v_gene: TRBV11-2; CDR3aa: CASRGIYNEQFF
len: 14; v_gene: TRBV7-9; CDR3aa: CASSSPRGDNEQFF
len: 16; v_gene: TRBV7-2; CDR3aa: CASSLNQGSGTGELFF
len: 13; v_gene: TRBV3-1; CDR3aa: CASGPDVDSIAFF
len: 13; v_gene: TRBV29-1; CDR3aa: CSPFGHLVDEQFF
len: 16; v_gene: TRBV7-9; CDR3aa: CASSPAGQGAQKIQYF
len: 15; v_gene: TRBV29-1; CDR3aa: CSVEDGLAGWETQYF
len: 16; v_gene: TRBV7-9; CDR3aa: CASSLVRGAPNTEAFF
len: 14; v_gene: TRBV5-5; CDR3aa: CASSLFHGQETQYF
len: 12; v_gene: TRBV12-3/TRBV12-4; CDR3aa: CASTLRGDTQYF
len: 17; v_gene: TRBV20-1; CDR3aa: CSARDPRLAGAYNEQFF
len: 17; v_gene: TRBV4-3; CDR3aa: CASSQEGTKRNTDTQYF
len: 16; v_gene: TRBV24-1; CDR3aa: CATSDGRQGSVQPQHF
len: 14; v_gene: TRBV6-2/TRBV6-3; CDR3aa: CASRPRQVYNEQFF
len: 13; v_gene: TRBV6-1; CDR3aa: CASRLSPPGTQYF
len: 16; v_gene: TRBV7-8; CDR3aa: CASSLGFSSGVYEQYF
len: 11; v_gene: TRBV7-8; CDR3aa: CASSPGLEAFF
len: 16; v_gene: TRBV7-2; CDR3aa: CASSDGGPPLNSPLHF
len: 12; v_gene: TRBV7-9; CDR3aa: CASSFRDRYAFF
len: 15; v_gene: TRBV20-1; CDR3aa: CSAPTSGGSADTQYF
len: 14; v_gene: TRBV27; CDR3aa: CASSLRGGWTEAFF
len: 15; v_gene: TRBV7-2; CDR3aa: CASSHQRGGLYTQYF